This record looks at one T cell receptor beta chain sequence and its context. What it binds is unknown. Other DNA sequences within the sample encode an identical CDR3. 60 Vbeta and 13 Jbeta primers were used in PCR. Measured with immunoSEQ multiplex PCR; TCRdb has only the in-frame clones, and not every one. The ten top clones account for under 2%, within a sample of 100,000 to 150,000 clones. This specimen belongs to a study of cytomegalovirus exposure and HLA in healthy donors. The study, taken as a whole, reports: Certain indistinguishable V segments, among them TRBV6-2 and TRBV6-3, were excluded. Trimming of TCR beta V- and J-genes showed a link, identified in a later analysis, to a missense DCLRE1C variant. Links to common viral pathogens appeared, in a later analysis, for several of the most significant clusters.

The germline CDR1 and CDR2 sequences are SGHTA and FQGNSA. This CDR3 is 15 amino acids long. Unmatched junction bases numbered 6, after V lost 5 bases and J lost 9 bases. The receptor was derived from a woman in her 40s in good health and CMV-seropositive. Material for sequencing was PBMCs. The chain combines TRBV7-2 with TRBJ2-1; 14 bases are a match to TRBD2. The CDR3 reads CASSRGLAGGTEQFF. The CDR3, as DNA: TGTGCCAGCAGCCGTGGACTAGCGGGAGGAACTGAGCAGTTCTTC.